Shown below are 9 T cell receptor beta chains from a single sample sequenced in a study of regulatory T cells in long-lasting Graves disease. According to the study, TCR beta libraries were built with iRepertoire HTBI primers and CDR3-region Arm-PCR. Each CDR3 protein gets one entry after TCRdb re-called the multiplex PCR reads with MiXCR. This table has a few hundred thousand distinct CDR3 sequences, 23% appearing once. The time point here: persistent/refractory GD, antithyroid drugs over 5 years with positive TRAb. The TCR library was made from RNA extracted from PBMCs. This sample comprised peripheral blood mononuclear cells (PBMCs), obtained when the disease was refractory, from a patient treated with antithyroid drugs. The origin of the receptors is a woman between 35 and 50 years old with Graves disease.

The chain couples TRBV28 to TRBJ2-1, with D perhaps TRBD1 or TRBD2 (5 bases each). This CDR3 spans 16 amino acids. Trimming left V 6 bases short and J 10 bases short, with 25 bases between. Germline values: CDR1 MDHEN, CDR2 SYDVKM. The CDR3 protein is CASSPPNPRRDREQFF. The CDR3 nucleotides read TGTGCCAGCAGCCCCCCAAACCCCCGCAGGGACCGGGAGCAGTTCTTC.

On this clonotype itself: The junction does not match germline at one end; this may be a read error. The rearrangement joins TRBV28 to TRBJ2-5; D might be TRBD1 (6 bases). Germline V CDR1 and CDR2: MDHEN, SYDVKM. The length of the CDR3 is 15 residues. The CDR3 DNA reads as TGCGCCAGCAGCCAAGCTTTTTACAGGGACGAGACCCAGTACTTC. As protein: CASSQAFYRDETQYF. Drawing the rest from reference TRBV28 and TRBJ2-5, the complete variable domain is DVKVTQSSRYLVKRTGEKVFLECVQDMDHENMFWYRQDPGLGLRLIYFSYDVKMKEKGDIPEGYSVSREKKERFSLILESASTNQTSMYLCASSQAFYRDETQYFGPGTRLLVL.

This clonotype appeared once. The chain employs TRBV28 and TRBJ2-1, with a weak D call TRBD1 (5 bases). CDR3 length: 15 residues. Trimming pared 5 bases from V and 7 bases from J, leaving 18 bases between. Germline CDR1 MDHEN, CDR2 SYDVKM. The CDR3 DNA is TGTGCCAGCAGTCCCCCGTTAAGGGGAATGAATGAGCAGTTCTTC. This sequence encodes CASSPPLRGMNEQFF.

V usage is TRBV6-4 and J usage is TRBJ1-3, with TRBD1 matching 7 bases. Germline V gene sequence: CDR1 MRHNA, CDR2 SNTAGT. The CDR3 has 15 amino acids. Trimming at V came to 5 bases and at J to 2 bases, leaving 6 bases not matched to a gene. The CDR3: CASSYEGATGNTIYF. The CDR3 nucleotides read TGTGCCAGCAGTTACGAGGGGGCTACTGGAAACACCATATATTTT.

About this clonotype: A single base separates this from a much larger clone, so it may be a read error. The chain links TRBV2 to TRBJ2-2; D possibly corresponds to TRBD2 (5 bases). CDR1 SNHLY and CDR2 FYNNEI come from the germline V gene. The CDR3 is 15 residues long. CDR3 DNA sequence: TGTGCCAGCAGTGAAATAAACACGAACACCGGGGAGCCGTTTTTT. Protein sequence: CASSEINTNTGEPFF.

The chain recombines TRBV7-9 with TRBJ2-5; D is perhaps TRBD1 or TRBD2 (6 bases each). Germline-derived CDR1 and CDR2 are SEHNR and FQNEAQ (reference sequence). Trimming removed 4 bases at V and 5 bases at J, with 17 bases between. The CDR3 contains 15 residues. The CDR3 protein is CASSSLDLGGETQYF. The CDR3 bases are TGTGCCAGCAGCTCACTGGACTTGGGGGGCGAGACCCAGTACTTC.

This clonotype appeared a few times. The chain combines TRBV30 with TRBJ1-1; no clear D gene. Deletions cut 0 bases from V and 5 bases from J, with 16 bases between. From germline, CDR1 is GTSNPN and CDR2 SVGIG (reference sequence). The CDR3 length is 15 residues. The CDR3 DNA follows: TGTGCCTGGAGTGTACAGCTTGGGTCTCGTACTGAAGCTTTCTTT. Its translation: CAWSVQLGSRTEAFF.

V and J are TRBV9 and TRBJ1-2; D remains ambiguous. Germline V CDR1 and CDR2: SGDLS, YYNGEE. V was clipped by 1 base and J by 2 bases, with 12 bases between them. The CDR3 length is 15 residues. The DNA of the CDR3 is TGTGCCAGCAGCGTATCACAGAGAAACAACTATGGCTACACCTTC. Translating gives CASSVSQRNNYGYTF.

This clonotype has just a few counts. The rearrangement uses TRBV10-3 and TRBJ2-2; TRBD1 is a possible D gene (5 bases). Trimming cost V 10 bases and J 3 bases, with 15 bases left between them. There are 14 residues in the CDR3. Germline lookup yields CDR1 ENHRY and CDR2 SYGVKD. The CDR3 region is CATDRTKDTGELFF. The CDR3 nucleotides are TGTGCCACTGACAGAACCAAGGACACCGGGGAGCTGTTTTTT.